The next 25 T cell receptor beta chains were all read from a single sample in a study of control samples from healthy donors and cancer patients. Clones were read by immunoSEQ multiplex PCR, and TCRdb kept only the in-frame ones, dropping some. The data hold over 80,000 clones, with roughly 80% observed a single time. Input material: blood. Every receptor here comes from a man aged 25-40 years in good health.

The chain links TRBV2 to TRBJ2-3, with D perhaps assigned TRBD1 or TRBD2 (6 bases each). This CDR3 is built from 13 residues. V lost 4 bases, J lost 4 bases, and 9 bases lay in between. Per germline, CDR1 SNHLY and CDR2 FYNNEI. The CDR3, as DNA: TGTGCCAGCAGTGTTAGGGGGGCAGATACGCAGTATTTT. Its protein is CASSVRGADTQYF.

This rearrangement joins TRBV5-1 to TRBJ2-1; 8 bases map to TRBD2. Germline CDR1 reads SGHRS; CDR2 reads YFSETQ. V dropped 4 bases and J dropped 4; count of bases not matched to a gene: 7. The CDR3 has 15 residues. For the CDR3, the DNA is TGCGCCAGCAGCCGCCCGGGGGGGGCTTACAATGAGCAGTTCTTC. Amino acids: CASSRPGGAYNEQFF. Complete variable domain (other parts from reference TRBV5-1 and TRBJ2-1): KAGVTQTPRYLIKTRGQQVTLSCSPISGHRSVSWYQQTPGQGLQFLFEYFSETQRNKGNFPGRFSGRQFSNSRSEMNVSTLELGDSALYLCASSRPGGAYNEQFFGPGTRLTVL.

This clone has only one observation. CDR3 DNA: TGTGCCAGCAGTCCAGACCCCTACGAGCAGTACTTC. It specifies CASSPDPYEQYF. V is TRBV28 and J is TRBJ2-7; no firm D call. CDR3 length: 12 residues. Trimming cost V 5 bases and J 2 bases, with 7 bases left between them. Germline-derived CDR1 and CDR2 are MDHEN and SYDVKM. The full variable domain, its missing parts supplied by reference TRBV28 and TRBJ2-7, is DVKVTQSSRYLVKRTGEKVFLECVQDMDHENMFWYRQDPGLGLRLIYFSYDVKMKEKGDIPEGYSVSREKKERFSLILESASTNQTSMYLCASSPDPYEQYFGPGTRLTVT.

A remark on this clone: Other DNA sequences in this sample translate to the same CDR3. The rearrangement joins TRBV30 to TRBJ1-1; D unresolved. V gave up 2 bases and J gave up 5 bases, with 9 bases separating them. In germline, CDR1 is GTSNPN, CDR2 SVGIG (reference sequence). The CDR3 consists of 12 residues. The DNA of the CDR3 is TGTGCCTGGAGTCCGGGGAATACTGAAGCTTTCTTT. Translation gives CAWSPGNTEAFF.

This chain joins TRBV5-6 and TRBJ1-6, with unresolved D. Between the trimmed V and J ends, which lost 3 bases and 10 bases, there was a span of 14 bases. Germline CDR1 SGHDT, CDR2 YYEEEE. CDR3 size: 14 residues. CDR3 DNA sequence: TGTGCCAGCAGCTCGGTAAGATCGGAATCACCCCTCCACTTT. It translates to CASSSVRSESPLHF.

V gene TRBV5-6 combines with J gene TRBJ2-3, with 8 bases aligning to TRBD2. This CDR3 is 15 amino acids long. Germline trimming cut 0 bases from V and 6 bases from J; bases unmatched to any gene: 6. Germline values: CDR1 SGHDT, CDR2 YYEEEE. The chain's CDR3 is CASSLGFERGDTQYF. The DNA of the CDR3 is TGTGCCAGCAGCTTGGGGTTTGAGCGGGGGGATACGCAGTATTTT.

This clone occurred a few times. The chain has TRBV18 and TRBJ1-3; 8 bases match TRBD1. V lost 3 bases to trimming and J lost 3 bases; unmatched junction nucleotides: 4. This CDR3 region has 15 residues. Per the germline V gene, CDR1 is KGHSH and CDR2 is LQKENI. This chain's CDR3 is CASSPTGDGGNTIYF. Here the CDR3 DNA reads TGTGCCAGCTCACCGACAGGGGATGGTGGAAACACCATATATTTT.

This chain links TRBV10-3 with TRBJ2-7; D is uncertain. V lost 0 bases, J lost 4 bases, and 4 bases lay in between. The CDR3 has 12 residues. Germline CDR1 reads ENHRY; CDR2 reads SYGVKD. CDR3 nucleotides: TGTGCCATCAGTGAGTCGGAATACGAGCAGTACTTC. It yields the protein CAISESEYEQYF.

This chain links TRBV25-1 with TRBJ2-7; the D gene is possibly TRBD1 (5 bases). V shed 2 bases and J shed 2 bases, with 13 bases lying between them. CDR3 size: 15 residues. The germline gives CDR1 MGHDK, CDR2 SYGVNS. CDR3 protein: CASSEVGDRPYEQYF. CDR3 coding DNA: TGTGCCAGCAGTGAAGTTGGAGACAGACCCTACGAGCAGTACTTC.

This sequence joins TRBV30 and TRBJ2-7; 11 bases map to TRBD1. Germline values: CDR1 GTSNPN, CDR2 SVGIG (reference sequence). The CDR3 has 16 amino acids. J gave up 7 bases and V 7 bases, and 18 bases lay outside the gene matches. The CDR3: CAFKAPGTGGFQEQYF. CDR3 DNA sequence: TGTGCCTTCAAAGCACCCGGGACAGGGGGATTTCAGGAGCAGTACTTC.

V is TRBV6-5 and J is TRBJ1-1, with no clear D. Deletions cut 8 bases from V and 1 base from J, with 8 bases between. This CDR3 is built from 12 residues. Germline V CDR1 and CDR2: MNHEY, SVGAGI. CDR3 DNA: TGTGCCAGCTTTACACGGAACACTGAAGCTTTCTTT. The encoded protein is CASFTRNTEAFF.

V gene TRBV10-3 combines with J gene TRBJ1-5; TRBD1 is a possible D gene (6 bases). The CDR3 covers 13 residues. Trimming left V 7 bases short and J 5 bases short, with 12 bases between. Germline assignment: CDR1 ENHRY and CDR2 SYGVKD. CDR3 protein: CAIKGDPYQPQHF. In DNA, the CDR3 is TGTGCCATCAAGGGGGACCCGTATCAGCCCCAGCATTTT.

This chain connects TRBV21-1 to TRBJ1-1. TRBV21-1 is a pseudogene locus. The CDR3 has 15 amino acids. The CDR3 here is CASRYTTGRGPEAFF. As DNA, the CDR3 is TGTGCCAGCAGATACACGACAGGGAGGGGACCTGAAGCTTTCTTT.

The CDR3 DNA is TGTGCCAGTAGTATAGACGGGGTAGCGGGGTACACAGATACGCAGTATTTT. Residues: CASSIDGVAGYTDTQYF. The chain has TRBV19 and TRBJ2-3; 8 bases are shared with TRBD2. V was clipped by 0 bases and J by 2 bases; unmatched bases: 7. The germline V gene has CDR1 LNHDA and CDR2 SQIVND (reference sequence). CDR3 length equals 17 residues.

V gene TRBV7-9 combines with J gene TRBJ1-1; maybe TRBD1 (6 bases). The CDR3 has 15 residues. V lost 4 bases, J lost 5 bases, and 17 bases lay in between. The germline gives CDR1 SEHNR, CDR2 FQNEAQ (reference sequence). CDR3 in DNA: TGTGCCAGCAGCTGGCCGGGGGGCGCGGGAACTGAAGCTTTCTTT. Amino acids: CASSWPGGAGTEAFF.

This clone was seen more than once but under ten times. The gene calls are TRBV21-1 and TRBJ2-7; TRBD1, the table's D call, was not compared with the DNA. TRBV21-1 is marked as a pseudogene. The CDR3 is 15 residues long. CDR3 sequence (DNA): TGTGCCAGATACCCTGACAGGTATTACTCCTACGAGCAGTACTTC. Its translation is CARYPDRYYSYEQYF.

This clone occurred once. The CDR3 protein is CSVALLGRVVEQYF. DNA for the CDR3: TGCAGCGTCGCCCTGCTCGGCCGTGTTGTCGAGCAGTACTTC. V and J are TRBV29-1 and TRBJ2-7; D unresolved. Per the germline V gene, CDR1 is SQVTM and CDR2 is ANQGSEA. Trimming took 6 bases from V and 6 from J, leaving 21 bases between them. CDR3 length: 14 amino acids.

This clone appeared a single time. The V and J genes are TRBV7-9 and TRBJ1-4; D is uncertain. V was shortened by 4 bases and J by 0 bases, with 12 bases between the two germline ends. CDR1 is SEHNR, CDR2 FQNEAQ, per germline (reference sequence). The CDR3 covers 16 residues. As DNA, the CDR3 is TGTGCCAGCAGCTCACCACGCCAGGCAACTAATGAAAAACTGTTTTTT. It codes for CASSSPRQATNEKLFF. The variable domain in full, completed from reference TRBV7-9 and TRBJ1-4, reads DTGVSQNPRHKITKRGQNVTFRCDPISEHNRLYWYRQTLGQGPEFLTYFQNEAQLEKSRLLSDRFSAERPKGSFSTLEIQRTEQGDSAMYLCASSSPRQATNEKLFFGSGTQLSVL.

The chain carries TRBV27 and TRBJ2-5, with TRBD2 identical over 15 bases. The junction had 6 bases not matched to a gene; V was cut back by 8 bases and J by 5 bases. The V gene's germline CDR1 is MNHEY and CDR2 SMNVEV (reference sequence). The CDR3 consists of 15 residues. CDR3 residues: CASRTSGGAGETQYF. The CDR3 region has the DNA TGTGCCAGCCGGACTAGCGGGGGGGCGGGGGAGACCCAGTACTTC.

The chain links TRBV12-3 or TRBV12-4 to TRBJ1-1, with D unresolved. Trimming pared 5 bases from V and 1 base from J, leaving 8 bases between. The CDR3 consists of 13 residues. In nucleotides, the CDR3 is TGTGCCAGCAGTAAAGGAGGGAACACTGAAGCTTTCTTT. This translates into CASSKGGNTEAFF.

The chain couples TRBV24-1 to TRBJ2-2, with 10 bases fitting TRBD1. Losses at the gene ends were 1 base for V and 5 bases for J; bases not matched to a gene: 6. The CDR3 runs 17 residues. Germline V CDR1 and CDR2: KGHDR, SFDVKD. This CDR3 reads CATSDLPGQGRTGELFF. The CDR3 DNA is TGTGCCACCAGTGATTTACCGGGACAGGGGAGAACCGGGGAGCTGTTTTTT.

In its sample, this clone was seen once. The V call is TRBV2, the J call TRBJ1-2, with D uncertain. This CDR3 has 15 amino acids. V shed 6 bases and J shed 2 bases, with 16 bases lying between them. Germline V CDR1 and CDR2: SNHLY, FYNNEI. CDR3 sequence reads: CASSPRGASNYGYTF. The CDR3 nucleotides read TGTGCCAGCAGCCCTCGGGGAGCTTCCAACTATGGCTACACCTTC.

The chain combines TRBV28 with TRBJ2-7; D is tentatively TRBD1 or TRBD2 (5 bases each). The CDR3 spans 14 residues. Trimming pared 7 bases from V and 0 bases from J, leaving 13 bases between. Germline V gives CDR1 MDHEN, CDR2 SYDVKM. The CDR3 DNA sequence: TGTGCCAGCAAACCACCTGGGGGCTCCTACGAGCAGTACTTC. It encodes CASKPPGGSYEQYF.

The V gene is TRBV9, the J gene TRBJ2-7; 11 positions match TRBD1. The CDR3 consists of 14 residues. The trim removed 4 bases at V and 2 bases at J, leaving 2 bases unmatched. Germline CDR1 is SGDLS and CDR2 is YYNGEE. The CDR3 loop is CASSPGQGAYEQYF. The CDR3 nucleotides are TGTGCCAGCAGCCCGGGACAGGGGGCCTACGAGCAGTACTTC.

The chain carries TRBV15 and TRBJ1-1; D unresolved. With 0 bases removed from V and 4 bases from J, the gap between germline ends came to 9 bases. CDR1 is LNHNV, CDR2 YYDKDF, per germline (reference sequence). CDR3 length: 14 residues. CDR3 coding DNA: TGTGCCACCAGCAGAGATAGGGAGATCACTGAAGCTTTCTTT. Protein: CATSRDREITEAFF.